This passage covers 31 T cell receptor beta chains from one sample sequenced in a study of shared clonotypes between healthy human individuals. Libraries were prepared by immunoSEQ multiplex PCR; TCRdb keeps only in-frame clonotypes and omits some of them. The table has about 2.5 million clones, less than 95% seen once. Sequencing was done on a sample of naive CD4+ T cells from PBMCs. The sample's subset: CD45RA+ positively selected. All receptors come from a man aged 18 to 29 in good health. Some clones in this sample may be carry-over from other donors' samples.

In this sample, this clone turned up a few times. The CDR3 sequence: CASSVNQNTEAFF. The CDR3 nucleotides are TGTGCCAGCAGCGTAAACCAGAACACTGAAGCTTTCTTT. The gene calls are TRBV7-3 and TRBJ1-1; no definite D call. Trimming took off 5 bases at V and 1 base at J, with 8 bases between the two ends. CDR1 and CDR2 (germline): SGHTA, FQGTGA. The CDR3 has 13 residues.

The V call is TRBV5-4, the J call TRBJ2-7, with 8 bases fitting TRBD2. The junction had 10 bases not matched to a gene; V was cut back by 4 bases and J by 4 bases. Germline V gene lookup returns CDR1 SGHNT and CDR2 YYREEE (reference sequence). This CDR3 is 15 amino acids long. The CDR3 nucleotides are TGTGCCAGCAGCCAGTCCGGGGGGGCTTCGTACGAGCAGTACTTC. This sequence encodes CASSQSGGASYEQYF.

The CDR3 bases are TGTGCCAGCCCTCCCGGGAGTGGATCCTACAATGAGCAGTTCTTC. This gives the protein CASPPGSGSYNEQFF. The chain couples TRBV6-1 to TRBJ2-1; the D gene is possibly TRBD2 (6 bases). Germline V gene sequence: CDR1 MNHNS, CDR2 SASEGT. Between the trimmed V and J ends, which lost 8 bases and 1 base, there was a span of 15 bases. This CDR3 has 15 residues.

This chain joins TRBV11-2 and TRBJ2-1, with 9 bases that match TRBD2. V dropped 6 bases and J dropped 0; count of bases not matched to a gene: 6. The germline V gene has CDR1 SGHAT and CDR2 FQNNGV. This CDR3 has 16 amino acids. CDR3 coding DNA: TGTGCCAGCAGAACGCTAGCGGGGAGCTCCTACAATGAGCAGTTCTTC. This sequence encodes CASRTLAGSSYNEQFF. Complete variable domain (other parts from reference TRBV11-2 and TRBJ2-1): EAGVAQSPRYKIIEKRQSVAFWCNPISGHATLYWYQQILGQGPKLLIQFQNNGVVDDSQLPKDRFSAERLKGVDSTLKIQPAKLEDSAVYLCASRTLAGSSYNEQFFGPGTRLTVL.

This sequence joins TRBV6-5 and TRBJ1-4; D uncertain. Deletions cut 3 bases from V and 1 base from J, with 9 bases between. This CDR3 has 15 amino acids. CDR1 and CDR2 from the germline V gene are MNHEY and SVGAGI. The CDR3, as DNA: TGTGCCAGCAGTTATTCGAAACGAACTAATGAAAAACTGTTTTTT. Translating it yields CASSYSKRTNEKLFF.

The rearrangement uses TRBV7-9 and TRBJ1-4; no clear D gene. This CDR3 is 16 amino acids long. The germline V gene has CDR1 SEHNR and CDR2 FQNEAQ (reference sequence). Between the trimmed V and J ends, which lost 5 bases and 0 bases, there was a span of 13 bases. The CDR3 DNA follows: TGTGCCAGCAGCCCAAAAAGTTTTGCAACTAATGAAAAACTGTTTTTT. This codes for CASSPKSFATNEKLFF.

This clone was recorded only once. The genes are TRBV27 and TRBJ2-2; D perhaps matches TRBD2 (5 bases). The CDR3 contains 14 residues. The germline gives CDR1 MNHEY, CDR2 SMNVEV (reference sequence). Trimming took off 3 bases at V and 3 bases at J, with 8 bases between the two ends. The CDR3 nucleotides are TGTGCCAGCAGTTTTAGGGAGTACACCGGGGAGCTGTTTTTT. Its translation is CASSFREYTGELFF.

The V call is TRBV11-2, the J call TRBJ1-3; D is undetermined. The CDR3 spans 14 residues. CDR1 and CDR2 (germline): SGHAT, FQNNGV. The V gene lost 5 bases and the J gene lost 2 bases, with 10 bases spanning the gap. This chain's CDR3 is CASSPDATGNTIYF. CDR3 DNA: TGTGCCAGCAGCCCCGACGCTACTGGAAACACCATATATTTT.

A word on this clone: The sample carries other DNA sequences with the same CDR3. The chain is built from TRBV5-1 and TRBJ1-1; D is perhaps TRBD1 (6 bases). Germline V gene data show CDR1 as SGHRS and CDR2 as YFSETQ. The CDR3 extends over 13 amino acids. The V gene lost 3 bases and the J gene lost 3 bases, with 9 bases spanning the gap. This chain's CDR3 is CASSSRGDTEAFF. The DNA for the CDR3 is TGCGCCAGCAGCTCCAGGGGAGACACTGAAGCTTTCTTT.

This rearrangement joins TRBV6-5 to TRBJ2-7, with D possibly being TRBD1 (5 bases). CDR1 and CDR2 (germline): MNHEY, SVGAGI. This CDR3 has 14 amino acids. Trimming stripped 2 bases from V and 2 bases from J, with 10 bases between. CDR3 nucleotides: TGTGCCAGCAGTTACAGGGGCAAAGCCTACGAGCAGTACTTC. Its translation: CASSYRGKAYEQYF.

The chain has TRBV5-5 and TRBJ2-7; 12 nucleotides align to TRBD1. The CDR3 totals 16 residues. Germline CDR1 is SGHKS and CDR2 is YYEKEE (reference sequence). The V and J ends lost 1 base and 7 bases, in that order; junction bases with no gene match: 9. This CDR3 is CASSLSPGQGAREQYF. As DNA, the CDR3 is TGTGCCAGCAGCTTGTCACCGGGACAGGGGGCGCGAGAGCAGTACTTC.

In nucleotides, the CDR3 is TGTGCCAGCAGCTTAATACCTAGCGGGAGCTCCGGGGAGCTGTTTTTT. Its translation: CASSLIPSGSSGELFF. The chain couples TRBV7-3 to TRBJ2-2, with 10 bases fitting TRBD2. This CDR3 region has 16 residues. Germline V gene lookup returns CDR1 SGHTA and CDR2 FQGTGA. V dropped 1 base and J dropped 6; count of bases not matched to a gene: 5. The full variable domain, its missing parts supplied by reference TRBV7-3 and TRBJ2-2, is GAGVSQTPSNKVTEKGKYVELRCDPISGHTALYWYRQSLGQGPEFLIYFQGTGAADDSGLPNDRFFAVRPEGSVSTLKIQRTERGDSAVYLCASSLIPSGSSGELFFGEGSRLTVL.

The chain carries TRBV6-1 and TRBJ2-1; TRBD1 is a possible D gene (5 bases). V shed 3 bases and J shed 9 bases, with 15 bases lying between them. The CDR3 totals 14 residues. Per the germline V gene, CDR1 is MNHNS and CDR2 is SASEGT. This CDR3 reads CASSEQGQRGEQFF. As DNA, the CDR3 is TGTGCCAGCAGTGAGCAGGGTCAAAGGGGTGAGCAGTTCTTC.

This chain links TRBV27 with TRBJ1-1; 7 bases align to TRBD1. The V gene's germline CDR1 is MNHEY and CDR2 SMNVEV (reference sequence). The CDR3 runs 15 residues. The V gene end was trimmed by 1 base and the J gene end by 0 bases; junction bases not matched to a gene: 2. CDR3 DNA sequence: TGTGCCAGCAGTTTATGGGGACAGTTGAACACTGAAGCTTTCTTT. Translating gives CASSLWGQLNTEAFF.

The CDR3 coding sequence is TGTGCCAGCAGCCAATCCGCGGGGAGAGAGACCCAGTACTTC. Translating gives CASSQSAGRETQYF. V usage is TRBV16 and J usage is TRBJ2-5, with TRBD2 as a possible D gene (6 bases). Trimming pared 0 bases from V and 4 bases from J, leaving 9 bases between. The germline V gene has CDR1 KGHSY and CDR2 FQNENV. CDR3 length equals 14 residues. The full variable domain, completed using reference TRBV16 and TRBJ2-5, is GEEVAQTPKHLVRGEGQKAKLYCAPIKGHSYVFWYQQVLKNEFKFLISFQNENVFDETGMPKERFSAKCLPNSPCSLEIQATKLEDSAVYFCASSQSAGRETQYFGPGTRLLVL.

The rearrangement uses TRBV6-5 and TRBJ2-5, with 8 bases that match TRBD1. The germline gives CDR1 MNHEY, CDR2 SVGAGI. V shed 10 bases and J 5 bases; nucleotides not matched to a gene: 9. The length of the CDR3 is 13 residues. The CDR3 loop is CATTQGAPETQYF. DNA of the CDR3: TGTGCCACCACCCAGGGGGCGCCCGAGACCCAGTACTTC.

The rearrangement links TRBV11-2 to TRBJ2-7; D might be TRBD1 or TRBD2, each matching 5 bases. Trimming took 5 bases from V and 5 from J, leaving 19 bases between them. The CDR3 is 15 amino acids. Per the germline V gene, CDR1 is SGHAT and CDR2 is FQNNGV. CDR3 nucleotide sequence: TGTGCCAGCAGCGCCCCGCTCCGCTTGGGGGACGAGCAGTACTTC. It yields the protein CASSAPLRLGDEQYF.

This chain uses TRBV11-3 with TRBJ1-1; 7 nucleotides agree with TRBD1. The J segment lost 1 base and the V segment lost 5 bases, leaving 19 bases of the junction unmatched. The CDR3 runs to 19 residues. Germline V CDR1 and CDR2: SGHNT, YENEEA. CDR3 loop: CASSPPGTEVAPQNTEAFF. The CDR3 bases are TGTGCCAGCAGCCCCCCCGGGACAGAGGTCGCCCCCCAGAACACTGAAGCTTTCTTT.

This chain joins TRBV2 and TRBJ2-5; D is perhaps TRBD1 (5 bases). The germline V gene has CDR1 SNHLY and CDR2 FYNNEI. V lost 4 bases and J lost 5, with 11 bases in between. The CDR3 covers 13 residues. The CDR3 DNA follows: TGTGCCAGCAGTGGGGCCGCAGGGGAGACCCAGTACTTC. Translation gives CASSGAAGETQYF.

The rearrangement joins TRBV4-1 to TRBJ1-2; D not certain. The germline V gene encodes CDR1 MGHRA and CDR2 YSYEKL. V was clipped by 0 bases and J by 7 bases, with 9 bases between them. The CDR3 has 13 amino acids. The CDR3 nucleotides are TGCGCCAGCAGCCAAGACGGGTATTCTGGCTACACCTTC. Amino acids: CASSQDGYSGYTF.

The CDR3 region is CASSQAATSYEQYF. The CDR3 nucleotides read TGTGCCAGCAGCCAAGCTGCGACTAGCTACGAGCAGTACTTC. The rearrangement links TRBV14 to TRBJ2-7, with D tentatively TRBD2 (6 bases). The CDR3 runs to 14 residues. Looked up from germline, CDR1 is SGHDN and CDR2 is FVKESK. Trimming took 1 base from V and 3 from J, leaving 10 bases between them.

The chain is built from TRBV28 and TRBJ2-1; 14 nucleotides agree with TRBD2. The germline gives CDR1 MDHEN, CDR2 SYDVKM. This CDR3 has 19 amino acids. V lost 5 bases, J lost 0 bases, and 9 bases stayed unmatched. The CDR3 here is CASSPGLAGDASSYNEQFF. The CDR3 nucleotides are TGTGCCAGCAGTCCGGGACTAGCGGGAGATGCGAGCTCCTACAATGAGCAGTTCTTC.

The chain links TRBV1 to TRBJ1-2; the D call in the table, TRBD1, was not verified against the DNA. TRBV1 is recorded as a pseudogene. The CDR3 has 14 amino acids. CDR3 DNA sequence: TGCACCAGCACCGGGGACAGGGAAGAAACGGGCTACACCTTC. The encoded protein is CTSTGDREETGYTF.

This chain uses TRBV6-5 with TRBJ2-3; TRBD2 might be the D (6 bases). The V gene lost 4 bases and the J gene lost 2 bases, with 16 bases spanning the gap. This CDR3 has 16 amino acids. Germline V gene data show CDR1 as MNHEY and CDR2 as SVGAGI. CDR3 sequence: CASSSSTRPTTDTQYF. The CDR3 DNA follows: TGTGCCAGCAGTTCCTCGACTAGACCGACCACAGATACGCAGTATTTT.

The rearrangement joins TRBV10-3 to TRBJ2-7; no clear D gene. V lost 4 bases and J lost 3, with 4 bases in between. CDR3 size: 11 residues. The germline gives CDR1 ENHRY, CDR2 SYGVKD. CDR3 sequence reads: CAISADYEQYF. In nucleotides, the CDR3 is TGTGCCATCAGTGCTGACTACGAGCAGTACTTC.

In regard to this clone: Other DNA sequences from this sample encode an identical CDR3 as well. The chain joins TRBV30 to TRBJ1-5, with D hard to call. CDR1 and CDR2 from the germline V gene are GTSNPN and SVGIG (reference sequence). V lost 0 bases and J 5 bases, leaving 8 bases between the germline ends. CDR3 length: 13 residues. The DNA of the CDR3 is TGTGCCTGGAGTGTGGCAGTATATCAGCCCCAGCATTTT. It codes for CAWSVAVYQPQHF.

The chain carries TRBV18 and TRBJ1-1; D gene unclear. Germline CDR1 KGHSH, CDR2 LQKENI. This CDR3 contains 14 residues. V was trimmed by 5 bases and J by 2 bases, leaving 12 bases between them. CDR3 loop: CASSISEVNTEAFF. The DNA for the CDR3 is TGTGCCAGCTCAATATCGGAGGTCAACACTGAAGCTTTCTTT.

This chain links TRBV28 with TRBJ2-7; 7 bases are a match to TRBD1. Germline assignment: CDR1 MDHEN and CDR2 SYDVKM. The CDR3 has 14 amino acids. V shed 6 bases, J shed 6 bases, and the junction held 11 bases outside the gene matches. The CDR3 DNA reads as TGTGCCAGCAGCTTAACCACAGGGGAGCGCGAGCAGTACTTC. This gives the protein CASSLTTGEREQYF.

This chain uses TRBV14 with TRBJ1-2; D uncertain. This CDR3 comprises 13 residues. The germline CDR1 and CDR2 sequences are SGHDN and FVKESK. V gave up 5 bases and J gave up 4 bases, with 11 bases separating them. The CDR3 region is CASSENPRYGYTF. In DNA form, the CDR3 reads TGTGCCAGCAGCGAAAACCCGCGCTATGGCTACACCTTC.

The chain uses TRBV5-6 and TRBJ2-1; D could derive from TRBD1 or TRBD2 (5 bases each). The germline CDR1 and CDR2 sequences are SGHDT and YYEEEE. V was cut by 1 base and J by 0 bases, with 11 bases left in between. The CDR3 is 16 amino acids. CDR3 sequence reads: CASSLSGTSSYNEQFF. The CDR3 DNA is TGTGCCAGCAGCTTGAGTGGGACCAGCTCCTACAATGAGCAGTTCTTC.

The rearrangement links TRBV2 to TRBJ2-3, with 9 bases lining up with TRBD1. Germline V CDR1 and CDR2: SNHLY, FYNNEI. This CDR3 comprises 15 residues. With 4 bases clipped from V and 4 bases from J, the junction kept 6 bases outside the gene matches. CDR3: CASSVEQGAPDTQYF. The CDR3 bases are TGTGCCAGCAGTGTAGAACAGGGGGCCCCAGATACGCAGTATTTT. Together with reference TRBV2 and TRBJ2-3, the CDR3 gives the full variable domain: EPEVTQTPSHQVTQMGQEVILRCVPISNHLYFYWYRQILGQKVEFLVSFYNNEISEKSEIFDDQFSVERPDGSNFTLKIRSTKLEDSAMYFCASSVEQGAPDTQYFGPGTRLTVL.